The sequence of this T cell receptor beta chain was determined in a study of cytomegalovirus exposure and HLA in healthy donors. Study-wide results and caveats: There were reportedly fewer N-insertions in an Asian-associated ancestry cluster than the approximately 600-donor mean, in a later analysis.

This cohort consisted of healthy bone marrow donors. In nominal health when sampled, donors likely had unrecorded immune exposures nonetheless. Amplification used 60 Vbeta primers and 13 Jbeta primers. Authors' data handling: In a later analysis, of tens of millions of unique beta chains, about 11 million appeared in at least two donors. The table came from immunoSEQ multiplex PCR; TCRdb's copy has only in-frame clones and leaves some out. From that table come the V and J calls and clone size; the DNA was used to work out D and trimming. The sample lists approximately 130,000 clones, roughly 85% occurring once. As regards this clone: Its specificity is not known.

There are 14 residues in the CDR3. Germline loops: CDR1 SGHRS, CDR2 YFSETQ. V gave up 0 bases and J gave up 4 bases; unmatched junction bases: 2. This chain joins TRBV5-1 and TRBJ2-5; 8 bases match TRBD1. The sample comprised PBMCs. The TCR originated in a boy aged 5 to 17 in good health and CMV-seronegative. The CDR3, as DNA: TGCGCCAGCAGCTTGGGAGGACAGGGAGAGACCCAGTACTTC. It translates to CASSLGGQGETQYF.